The clone carrying this T cell receptor (beta chain) came up many times. Its antigen is currently unknown. The sample originates from a study of shared clonotypes between healthy human individuals. Findings and caveats of the study: Among the subsets, naive ones generally showed larger estimated richness than memory ones.

The study separated CD4+ cells into CD45RA+ naive and CD45RA-negative memory subsets. This CDR3 is built from 13 residues. The germline gives CDR1 SNHLY, CDR2 FYNNEI. The V and J ends lost 8 bases and 4 bases, in that order; junction bases with no gene match: 3. An even split of each subset's genomic DNA across several immunoSEQ plates was performed. The method was immunoSEQ multiplex PCR; TCRdb's version includes in-frame clones alone and lacks a portion of them. The table lists roughly 680,000 clones, over 55% of them singletons. The sequence was obtained from a woman aged 25 to 39 in good health. The genes are TRBV2 and TRBJ2-5, with TRBD1 matching 11 bases. The sample was memory CD4+ T cells sorted from blood. Subset defined: CD45RA-negative fraction. DNA of the CDR3: TGTGCCAGCGGGACAGGGGGAGGAGAGACCCAGTACTTC. It translates to CASGTGGGETQYF.